This entry describes one TCR beta chain. Its matching antigen is unknown. These data come from a study of STAT3 mutations in large granular lymphocyte leukemia. Only in-frame clones appear in the TCRdb table, and some are missing; sequencing was by immunoSEQ multiplex PCR. In the table there are around 1,700 clones, 86% of which are singletons. The study's findings and limits: In T-cell large granular lymphocyte leukemia, about half of patients showed multiple immunodominant subclonotypes.

The germline V gene has CDR1 SGHNT and CDR2 YYREEE (reference sequence). V was shortened by 4 bases and J by 2 bases, with 12 bases between the two germline ends. The CDR3 sequence is 14 residues long. The specimen sequenced was peripheral blood mononuclear cells. The chain has TRBV5-4 and TRBJ1-2; no firm D call. The receptor's source is a woman aged 40 to 50 with T-cell large granular lymphocyte leukemia. Some clones in this sample may be carry-over from other donors' samples. DNA of the CDR3: TGTGCCAGCAGCCACCCCCCGGGGAACTATGGCTACACCTTC. Amino acids: CASSHPPGNYGYTF. Filled out from reference TRBV5-4 and TRBJ1-2, the complete variable domain reads ETGVTQSPTHLIKTRGQQVTLRCSSQSGHNTVSWYQQALGQGPQFIFQYYREEENGRGNFPPRFSGLQFPNYSSELNVNALELDDSALYLCASSHPPGNYGYTFGSGTRLTVV.